These 2 T cell receptor beta chains originate from one sample sequenced in a study of T cells in localized non-small cell lung cancer. Assay used: immunoSEQ multiplex PCR; TCRdb lists only in-frame clones, some missing. The sample consists of nearly 40,000 clones, around 87% of them appearing once. The sample here was peripheral blood, taken before any cancer treatment. The source of these receptors is a man aged 18-49 years with stage I lung adenocarcinoma.

The chain employs TRBV6-1 and TRBJ1-2; possible D gene TRBD1, 5 bases. Trimming cost V 2 bases and J 8 bases, with 12 bases left between them. CDR1 is MNHNS, CDR2 SASEGT, per germline. The CDR3 covers 13 residues. CDR3 sequence: CASSERTRVGYTF. CDR3 sequence (DNA): TGTGCCAGCAGTGAACGGACAAGGGTGGGCTACACCTTC.

This chain connects TRBV5-1 to TRBJ1-2; D gene ambiguous. The CDR3 is 12 residues long. Germline V gives CDR1 SGHRS, CDR2 YFSETQ. The ends were cut back, 2 bases at V and 0 bases at J, with 2 bases in the middle. Here the CDR3 reads CASSLTNYGYTF. The CDR3 DNA reads as TGCGCCAGCAGCTTAACTAACTATGGCTACACCTTC.